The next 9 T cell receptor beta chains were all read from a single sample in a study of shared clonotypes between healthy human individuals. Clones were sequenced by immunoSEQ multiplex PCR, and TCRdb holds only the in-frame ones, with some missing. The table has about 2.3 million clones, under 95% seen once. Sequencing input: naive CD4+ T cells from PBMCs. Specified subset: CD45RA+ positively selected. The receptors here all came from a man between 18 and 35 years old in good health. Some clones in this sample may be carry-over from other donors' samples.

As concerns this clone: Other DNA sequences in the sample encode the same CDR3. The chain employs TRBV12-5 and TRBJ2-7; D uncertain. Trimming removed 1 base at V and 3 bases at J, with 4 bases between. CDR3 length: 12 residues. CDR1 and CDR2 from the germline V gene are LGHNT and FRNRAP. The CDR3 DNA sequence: TGTGCTAGTGGTTTGGACAGCTACGAGCAGTACTTC. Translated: CASGLDSYEQYF.

CDR3 bases: TGTGCCAGCAGTTTCTTGGCAGCAGAGACCCAGTACTTC. Encoded protein: CASSFLAAETQYF. The chain combines TRBV28 with TRBJ2-5; no definite D call. The CDR3 covers 13 residues. Per germline, CDR1 MDHEN and CDR2 SYDVKM. V lost 3 bases, J lost 4 bases, and 9 bases lay in between.

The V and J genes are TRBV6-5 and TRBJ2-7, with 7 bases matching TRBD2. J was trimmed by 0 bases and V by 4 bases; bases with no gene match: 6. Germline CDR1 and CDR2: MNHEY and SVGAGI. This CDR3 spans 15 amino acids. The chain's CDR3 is CASSSDWEGSYEQYF. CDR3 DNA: TGTGCCAGCAGTTCCGACTGGGAGGGCTCCTACGAGCAGTACTTC.

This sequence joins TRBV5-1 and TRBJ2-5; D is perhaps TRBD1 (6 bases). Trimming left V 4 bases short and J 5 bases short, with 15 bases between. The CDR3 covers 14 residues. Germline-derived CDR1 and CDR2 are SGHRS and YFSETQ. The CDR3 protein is CASSRGQTRETQYF. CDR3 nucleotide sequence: TGCGCCAGCAGCCGCGGACAGACACGGGAGACCCAGTACTTC.

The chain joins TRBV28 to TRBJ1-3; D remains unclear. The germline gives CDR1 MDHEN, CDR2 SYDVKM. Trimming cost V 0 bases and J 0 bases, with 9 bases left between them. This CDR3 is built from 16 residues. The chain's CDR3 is CASSLWGGDSGNTIYF. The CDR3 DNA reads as TGTGCCAGCAGTTTATGGGGAGGAGACTCTGGAAACACCATATATTTT.

The CDR3 loop reads CASSLMAGRGDTQYF. The CDR3 region has the DNA TGTGCCAGCAGCTTAATGGCGGGGCGGGGAGATACGCAGTATTTT. This rearrangement joins TRBV7-2 to TRBJ2-3; tentative D call: TRBD2 (6 bases). Germline V gene data show CDR1 as SGHTA and CDR2 as FQGNSA. This CDR3 region has 15 residues. With 2 bases removed from V and 5 bases from J, the gap between germline ends came to 14 bases.

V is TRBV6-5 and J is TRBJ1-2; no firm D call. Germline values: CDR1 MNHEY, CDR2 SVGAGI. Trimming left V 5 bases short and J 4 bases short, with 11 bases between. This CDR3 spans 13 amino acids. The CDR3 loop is CASSMAVSYGYTF. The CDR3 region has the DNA TGTGCCAGCAGTATGGCGGTTTCCTATGGCTACACCTTC.

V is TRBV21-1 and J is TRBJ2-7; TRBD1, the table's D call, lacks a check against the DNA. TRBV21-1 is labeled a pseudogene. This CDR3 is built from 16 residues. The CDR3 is CASSKVGAHRSYEQYF. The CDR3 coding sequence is TGTGCCAGCAGCAAGGTTGGGGCCCACAGGTCCTACGAGCAGTACTTC.

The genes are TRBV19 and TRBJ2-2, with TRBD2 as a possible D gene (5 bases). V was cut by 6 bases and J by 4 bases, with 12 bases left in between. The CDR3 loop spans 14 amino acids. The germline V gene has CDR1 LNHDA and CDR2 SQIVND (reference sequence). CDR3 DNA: TGTGCCAGTAGCCTGGAGGTAGGCACCGGGGAGCTGTTTTTT. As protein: CASSLEVGTGELFF.